Ten or more counts support the clone carrying this TCR beta chain. The antigen is not known. These data belong to a study of T cell repertoires in cytomegalovirus infection. Study in general: Matching HLA type and CMV infection were both indicated by public TCR beta signatures. Study-level points and caveats: Cumulative frequency (of public TCR beta family members) identified carriers of CMV plus the relevant HLA. The ex vivo response was dominated by HLA-C-restricted CMV-specific TCR beta clonotypes.

TCRdb reprocessed the reads with MiXCR, giving one entry per CDR3 protein. The data hold 200,000 to 300,000 distinct CDR3 sequences, with around 15% observed a single time. The CDR3 spans 15 residues. The V gene end was trimmed by 3 bases and the J gene end by 3 bases; junction bases not matched to a gene: 5. Germline CDR1 SGHTA, CDR2 FQGNSA. The TCR comes from a human donor in good health (CMV status not recorded). Some clones in this sample may be carry-over from other donors' samples. The chain combines TRBV7-2 with TRBJ1-5, with TRBD1 identical over 7 bases. Sequenced: PBMCs. The CDR3 region is CASSFDRDPNQPQHF. CDR3 sequence (DNA): TGTGCCAGCAGCTTCGACAGGGATCCCAATCAGCCCCAGCATTTT.